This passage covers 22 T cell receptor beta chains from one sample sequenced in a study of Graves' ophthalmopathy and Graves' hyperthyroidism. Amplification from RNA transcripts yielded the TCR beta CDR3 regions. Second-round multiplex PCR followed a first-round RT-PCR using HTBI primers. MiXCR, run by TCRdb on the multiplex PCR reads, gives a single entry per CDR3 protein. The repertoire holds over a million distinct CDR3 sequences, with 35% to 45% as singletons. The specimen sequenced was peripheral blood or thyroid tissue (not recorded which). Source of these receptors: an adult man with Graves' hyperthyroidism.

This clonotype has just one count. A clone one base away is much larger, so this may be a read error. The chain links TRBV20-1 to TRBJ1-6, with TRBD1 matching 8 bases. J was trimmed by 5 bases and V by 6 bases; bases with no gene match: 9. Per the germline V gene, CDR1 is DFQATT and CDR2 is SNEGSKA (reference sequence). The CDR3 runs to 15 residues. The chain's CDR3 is CSAWDRTFNNSPLHF. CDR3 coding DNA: TGCAGTGCCTGGGACAGGACTTTCAATAATTCACCCCTCCACTTT.

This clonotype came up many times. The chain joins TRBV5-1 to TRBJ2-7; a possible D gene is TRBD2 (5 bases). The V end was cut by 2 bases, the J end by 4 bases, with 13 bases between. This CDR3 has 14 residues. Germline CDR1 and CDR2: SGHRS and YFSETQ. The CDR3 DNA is TGCGCCAGCAGCTTCGAGGGCTCGTGGTACGAGCAGTACTTC. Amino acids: CASSFEGSWYEQYF.

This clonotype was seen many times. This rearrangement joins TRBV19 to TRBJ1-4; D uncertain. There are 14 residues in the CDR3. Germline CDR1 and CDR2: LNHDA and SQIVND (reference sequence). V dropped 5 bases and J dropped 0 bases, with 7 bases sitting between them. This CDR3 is CASSGAATNEKLFF. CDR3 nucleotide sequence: TGTGCCAGTAGTGGAGCTGCAACTAATGAAAAACTGTTTTTT.

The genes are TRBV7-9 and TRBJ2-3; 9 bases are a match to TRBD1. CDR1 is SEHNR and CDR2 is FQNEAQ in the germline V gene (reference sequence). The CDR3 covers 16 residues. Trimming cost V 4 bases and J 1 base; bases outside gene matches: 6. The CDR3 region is CASSSDRGGGTDTQYF. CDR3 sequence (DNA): TGTGCCAGCAGCTCCGACAGGGGGGGGGGCACAGATACGCAGTATTTT.

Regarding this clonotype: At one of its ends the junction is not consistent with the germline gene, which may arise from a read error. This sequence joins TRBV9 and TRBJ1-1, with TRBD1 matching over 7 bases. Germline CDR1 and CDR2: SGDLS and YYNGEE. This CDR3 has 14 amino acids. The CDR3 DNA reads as TGTGCCAGCAGCTTTCAGGGGGGGAACACTGAAGCTTCCTTT. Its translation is CASSFQGGNTEASF.

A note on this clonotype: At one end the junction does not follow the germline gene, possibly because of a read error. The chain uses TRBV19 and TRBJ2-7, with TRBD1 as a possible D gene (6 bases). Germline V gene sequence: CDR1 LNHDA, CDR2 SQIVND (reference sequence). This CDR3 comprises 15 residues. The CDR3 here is CTSSKPGDRTYEQYF. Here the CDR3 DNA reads TGTACCAGTAGTAAGCCCGGAGACAGGACCTACGAGCAGTACTTC.

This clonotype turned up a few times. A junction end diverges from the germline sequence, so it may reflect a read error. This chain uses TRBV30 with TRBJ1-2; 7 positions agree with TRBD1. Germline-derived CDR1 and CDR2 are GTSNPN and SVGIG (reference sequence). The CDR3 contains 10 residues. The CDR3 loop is CAWRGQLPLF. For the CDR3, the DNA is TGTGCCTGGAGGGGACAGCTCCCCCTCTTC.

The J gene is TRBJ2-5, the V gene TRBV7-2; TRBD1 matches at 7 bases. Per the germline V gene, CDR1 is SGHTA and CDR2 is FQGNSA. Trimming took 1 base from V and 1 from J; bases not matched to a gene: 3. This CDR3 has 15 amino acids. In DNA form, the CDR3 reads TGTGCCAGCAGCTTAGTAACAGGGGCCCAAGAGACCCAGTACTTC. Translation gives CASSLVTGAQETQYF.

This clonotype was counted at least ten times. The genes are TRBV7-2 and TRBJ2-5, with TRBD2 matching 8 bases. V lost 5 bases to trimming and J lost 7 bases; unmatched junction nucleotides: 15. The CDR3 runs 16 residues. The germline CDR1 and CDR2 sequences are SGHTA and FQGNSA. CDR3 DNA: TGTGCCAGCAGCCCTCCGGGGGGGGTAGCGGGGCTGACCCAGTACTTC. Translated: CASSPPGGVAGLTQYF.

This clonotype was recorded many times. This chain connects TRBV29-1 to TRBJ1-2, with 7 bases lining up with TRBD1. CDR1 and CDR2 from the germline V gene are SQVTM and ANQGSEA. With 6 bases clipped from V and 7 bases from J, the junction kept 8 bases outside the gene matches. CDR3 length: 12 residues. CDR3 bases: TGCAGCGTCTCCACAGGGGCAGCTGGCTACACCTTC. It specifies CSVSTGAAGYTF.

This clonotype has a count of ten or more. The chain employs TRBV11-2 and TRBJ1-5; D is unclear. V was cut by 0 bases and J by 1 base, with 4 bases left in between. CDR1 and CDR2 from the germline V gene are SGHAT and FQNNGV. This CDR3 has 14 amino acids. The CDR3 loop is CASSLDKSNQPQHF. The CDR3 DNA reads TGTGCCAGCAGCTTAGATAAAAGCAATCAGCCCCAGCATTTT.

CDR3 residues: CASSTHPASGGAHFVLETQYF. For the CDR3, the DNA is TGTGCCAGCAGCACCCACCCAGCTAGCGGGGGGGCCCATTTCGTTCTAGAGACCCAGTACTTC. The chain employs TRBV9 and TRBJ2-5; TRBD2 matches 12 bases. CDR3 length: 21 residues. Germline V gene sequence: CDR1 SGDLS, CDR2 YYNGEE. Trimming took 4 bases from V and 4 from J; bases not matched to a gene: 23.

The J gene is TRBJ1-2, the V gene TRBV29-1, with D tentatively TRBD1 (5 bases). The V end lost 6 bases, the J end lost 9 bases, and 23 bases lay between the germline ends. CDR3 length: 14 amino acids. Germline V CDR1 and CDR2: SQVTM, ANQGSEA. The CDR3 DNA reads TGCAGCGTGATCCCGGGGGGGGGGAATCGGCGCTACACCTTC. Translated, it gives CSVIPGGGNRRYTF. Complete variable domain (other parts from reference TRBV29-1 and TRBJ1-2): SAVISQKPSRDICQRGTSLTIQCQVDSQVTMMFWYRQQPGQSLTLIATANQGSEATYESGFVIDKFPISRPNLTFSTLTVSNMSPEDSSIYLCSVIPGGGNRRYTFGSGTRLTVV.

CDR3 amino acids: CASSASPRDTSYEQYF. CDR3 in DNA: TGTGCCAGCAGCGCCAGCCCCAGGGACACATCCTACGAGCAGTACTTC. The gene calls are TRBV7-9 and TRBJ2-7, with D possibly TRBD1 on 6 matching bases. The CDR3 runs 16 residues. Trimming removed 5 bases at V and 1 base at J, with 18 bases between. Germline assignment: CDR1 SEHNR and CDR2 FQNEAQ (reference sequence). Filled out from reference TRBV7-9 and TRBJ2-7, the complete variable domain reads DTGVSQNPRHKITKRGQNVTFRCDPISEHNRLYWYRQTLGQGPEFLTYFQNEAQLEKSRLLSDRFSAERPKGSFSTLEIQRTEQGDSAMYLCASSASPRDTSYEQYFGPGTRLTVT.

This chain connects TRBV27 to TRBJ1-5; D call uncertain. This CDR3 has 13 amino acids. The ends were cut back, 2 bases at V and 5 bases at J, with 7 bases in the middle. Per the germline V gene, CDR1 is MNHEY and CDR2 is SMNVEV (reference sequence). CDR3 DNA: TGTGCCAGCAGTTTAATGAGGTATCAGCCCCAGCATTTT. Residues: CASSLMRYQPQHF.

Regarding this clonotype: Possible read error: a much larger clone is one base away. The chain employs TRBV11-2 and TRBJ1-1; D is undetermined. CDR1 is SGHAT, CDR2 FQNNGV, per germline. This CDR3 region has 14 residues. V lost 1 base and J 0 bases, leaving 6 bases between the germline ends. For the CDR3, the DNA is TGTGCCAGCAGCTTAGGACACGTGAACACTGAAGCTTTCTTT. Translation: CASSLGHVNTEAFF.

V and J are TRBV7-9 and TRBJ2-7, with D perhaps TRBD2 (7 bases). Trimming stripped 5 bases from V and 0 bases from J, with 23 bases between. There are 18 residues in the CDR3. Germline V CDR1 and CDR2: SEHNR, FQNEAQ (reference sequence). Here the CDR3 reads CASSGRGWRGRTSYEQYF. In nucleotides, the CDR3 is TGTGCCAGCAGCGGGAGGGGGTGGAGAGGCCGTACCTCCTACGAGCAGTACTTC.

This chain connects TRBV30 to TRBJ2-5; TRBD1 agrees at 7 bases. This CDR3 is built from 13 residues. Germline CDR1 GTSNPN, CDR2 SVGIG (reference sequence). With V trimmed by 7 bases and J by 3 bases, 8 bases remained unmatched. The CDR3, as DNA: TGTGCCTCTGGCAGGGGGTGGGAAGAGACCCAGTACTTC. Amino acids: CASGRGWEETQYF.

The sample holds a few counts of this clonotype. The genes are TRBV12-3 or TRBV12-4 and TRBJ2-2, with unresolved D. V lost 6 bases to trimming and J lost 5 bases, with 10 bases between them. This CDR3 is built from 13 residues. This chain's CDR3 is CASSQRRTGELFF. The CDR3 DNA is TGTGCCAGCAGCCAACGGCGGACCGGGGAGCTGTTTTTT.

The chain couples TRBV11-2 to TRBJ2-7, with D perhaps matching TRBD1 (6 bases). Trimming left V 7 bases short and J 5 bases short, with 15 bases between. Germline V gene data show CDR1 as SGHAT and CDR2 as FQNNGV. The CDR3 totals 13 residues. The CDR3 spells CASTPGVGDEQYF. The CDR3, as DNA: TGTGCCAGCACCCCAGGGGTTGGCGACGAGCAGTACTTC.

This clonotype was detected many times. This chain's CDR3 is CASSPRGTGDGYTF. CDR3 bases: TGTGCCAGCAGCCCCCGGGGGACTGGCGATGGCTACACCTTC. J is TRBJ1-2 and V is TRBV2; D is possibly TRBD1 (5 bases). The CDR3 has 14 residues. Germline V gene sequence: CDR1 SNHLY, CDR2 FYNNEI. The V gene lost 6 bases and the J gene lost 6 bases, with 17 bases spanning the gap.

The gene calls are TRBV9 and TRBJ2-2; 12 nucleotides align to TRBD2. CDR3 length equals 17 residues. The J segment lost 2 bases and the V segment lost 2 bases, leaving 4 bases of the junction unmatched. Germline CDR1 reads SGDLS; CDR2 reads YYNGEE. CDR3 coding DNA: TGTGCCAGCAGCGTCTCACTAGCGGGGGGTAACACCGGGGAGCTGTTTTTT. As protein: CASSVSLAGGNTGELFF.